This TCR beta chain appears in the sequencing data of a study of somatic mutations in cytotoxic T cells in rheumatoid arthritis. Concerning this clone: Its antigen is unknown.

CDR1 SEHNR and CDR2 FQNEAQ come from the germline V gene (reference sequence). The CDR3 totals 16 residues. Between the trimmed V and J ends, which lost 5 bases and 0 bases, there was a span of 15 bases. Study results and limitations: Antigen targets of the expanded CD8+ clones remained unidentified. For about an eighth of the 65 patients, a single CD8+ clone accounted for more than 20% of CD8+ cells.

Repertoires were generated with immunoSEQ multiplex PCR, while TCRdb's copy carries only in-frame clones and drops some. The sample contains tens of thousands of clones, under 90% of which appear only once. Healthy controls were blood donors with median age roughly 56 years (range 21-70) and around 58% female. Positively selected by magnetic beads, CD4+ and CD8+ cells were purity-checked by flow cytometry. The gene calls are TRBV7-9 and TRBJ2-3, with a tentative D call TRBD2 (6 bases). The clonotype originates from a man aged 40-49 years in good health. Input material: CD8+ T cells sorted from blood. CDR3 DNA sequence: TGTGCCAGCAGCCCCATCGGGGCGGGAAGCACAGATACGCAGTATTTT. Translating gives CASSPIGAGSTDTQYF.